This T cell receptor (beta chain) appears in the sequencing data of a study of T-cell reconstitution after alpha-beta-depleted transplantation in children. Germline CDR1 is LGHDT and CDR2 is YNNKEL (reference sequence). The J segment lost 3 bases and the V segment lost 2 bases, leaving 3 bases of the junction unmatched. The CDR3 covers 14 residues. For TCRbeta, the library was prepared with unique molecular identifiers. TCRdb reprocessed the PCR reads via MiXCR and lists one record per CDR3 protein. The sample records under 300,000 distinct CDR3 sequences, about 8.8% being singletons. This clonotype has ten or more counts.

The sequencing here drew on PBMCs from the stem cell graft donor, taken from the stem cell graft. This chain connects TRBV3-1 to TRBJ2-5, with 7 positions matching TRBD2. This TCR derives from a human donor who donated a stem cell graft to a child with SCID. The CDR3 loop reads CASSQLAVKETQYF. CDR3 in DNA: TGTGCCAGCAGCCAACTAGCGGTGAAAGAGACCCAGTACTTC.